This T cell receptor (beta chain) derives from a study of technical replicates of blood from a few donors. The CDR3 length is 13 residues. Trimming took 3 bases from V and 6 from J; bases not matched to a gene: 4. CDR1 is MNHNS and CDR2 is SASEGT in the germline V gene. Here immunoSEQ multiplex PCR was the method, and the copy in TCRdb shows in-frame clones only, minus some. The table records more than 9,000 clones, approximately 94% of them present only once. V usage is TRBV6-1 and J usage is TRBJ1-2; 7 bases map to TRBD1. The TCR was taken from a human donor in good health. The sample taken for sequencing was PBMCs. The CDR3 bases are TGTGCCAGCAGTGAGACAGGGAAAGATGGCTACACCTTC. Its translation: CASSETGKDGYTF.